This TCR beta chain was documented in a study of CD8 T cells in ankylosing spondylitis. This clonotype was seen a handful of times. Its antigen is currently unknown. General study results and limits: Researchers reportedly found disease-linked clones significantly enriched in matched ankylosing spondylitis synovial fluid.

Trimming removed 0 bases from V and 0 bases from J, with 5 bases in between. This CDR3 contains 15 residues. The germline V gene has CDR1 SGHTA and CDR2 FQGNSA. Quantitative 5'-RACE with molecular barcodes generated TCR beta libraries. TCRdb re-analysed the 5' RACE reads in MiXCR, keeping a single row per CDR3 protein. The sample lists approximately 260,000 distinct CDR3 sequences; roughly 18% were seen once. The sample consisted of blood, either unsorted or a sorted T cell fraction (not recorded which). This receptor was identified in a male donor with ankylosing spondylitis or in good health (not recorded which). V gene TRBV7-2 combines with J gene TRBJ2-2; D not certain. In nucleotides, the CDR3 is TGTGCCAGCAGCTTAGCCCCTACGAACACCGGGGAGCTGTTTTTT. This translates into CASSLAPTNTGELFF.